The entry that follows covers one TCR beta chain sequence. Study processing details: Estimates of nucleated cell counts were drawn from the amplification of reference gene primers. Method: immunoSEQ multiplex PCR; TCRdb's copy keeps in-frame clones and lacks some. V and J calls and clone size are those listed in that table; D and trimming were worked out from the DNA. The sample lists under 200,000 clones; 84% were seen once. This sample was taken from a study of blood T cell repertoires in COVID-19. The wider study: COVID-19 samples collected from the United States, Italy and Spain covered acute and convalescent phases. PBMCs, B-cell-depleted T cells, or T cells provided the cDNA or gDNA that made up the material.

This clonotype was sampled from a man between 40 and 49 years old who had recovered from COVID-19. The sequenced material came from peripheral blood.

The CDR3 loop reads CASSPGQSNQPQHF. Written as DNA, the CDR3 is TGTGCCAGCTCACCGGGACAGAGCAATCAGCCCCAGCATTTT. V is TRBV18 and J is TRBJ1-5; 7 bases match TRBD1. The V gene end was trimmed by 3 bases and the J gene end by 1 base; junction bases not matched to a gene: 0. This CDR3 has 14 residues. Germline CDR1 reads KGHSH; CDR2 reads LQKENI.